The 21 T cell receptor beta chains in this list originate from one sample, sequenced in a study of beta chain features in type 1 diabetes. The study reverse transcribed the entire isolated RNA, so it sequenced expressed TCRB transcripts. Generated by immunoSEQ multiplex PCR, the TCRdb table keeps only in-frame clones and is missing some. This repertoire shows 600,000 to 650,000 clones, less than 20% found once; its top ten account for about 0.087%. The sample was naive CD4+ T cells from blood. The receptors here all came from a man in his late teens or twenties in good health.

This clone was seen a handful of times. The V call is TRBV27, the J call TRBJ2-5; tentative D call: TRBD1 (6 bases). Deletions cut 3 bases from V and 2 bases from J, with 10 bases between. The germline V gene encodes CDR1 MNHEY and CDR2 SMNVEV (reference sequence). CDR3 size: 14 residues. CDR3 sequence reads: CASSFWGLQETQYF. In DNA, the CDR3 is TGTGCCAGCAGTTTTTGGGGGCTGCAAGAGACCCAGTACTTC.

V usage is TRBV4-3 and J usage is TRBJ1-4; 7 bases are shared with TRBD1. V lost 2 bases, J lost 8 bases, and 11 bases stayed unmatched. The length of the CDR3 is 16 residues. The germline gives CDR1 LGHNA, CDR2 YSLEER. DNA of the CDR3: TGCGCCAGCAGCCAATCAAACAGGGGACAGAACGAAAAACTGTTTTTT. It encodes CASSQSNRGQNEKLFF.

This chain connects TRBV7-9 to TRBJ2-7; tentatively, D is TRBD1 or TRBD2 (6 bases each). This CDR3 has 15 residues. Trimming took off 5 bases at V and 2 bases at J, with 16 bases between the two ends. Germline V CDR1 and CDR2: SEHNR, FQNEAQ (reference sequence). The CDR3 region has the DNA TGTGCCAGCAGCCGACTGCGGGACATAGCCTACGAGCAGTACTTC. The encoded protein is CASSRLRDIAYEQYF. The full variable domain, in which reference TRBV7-9 and TRBJ2-7 provide the parts outside the CDR3, is DTGVSQNPRHKITKRGQNVTFRCDPISEHNRLYWYRQTLGQGPEFLTYFQNEAQLEKSRLLSDRFSAERPKGSFSTLEIQRTEQGDSAMYLCASSRLRDIAYEQYFGPGTRLTVT.

This clone has only a few counts. The chain combines TRBV6-5 with TRBJ2-5; no clear D. The CDR3 runs to 13 residues. The germline V gene encodes CDR1 MNHEY and CDR2 SVGAGI. The germline V and J ends were trimmed by 10 bases and 1 base, with 13 bases remaining between them. CDR3 sequence: CATLPPGQETQYF. CDR3 bases: TGTGCCACCCTGCCCCCCGGCCAAGAGACCCAGTACTTC.

This clone was observed a few times. The rearrangement links TRBV21-1 to TRBJ2-7; the DNA was not used to check the table's D call, TRBD1. TRBV21-1 corresponds to a pseudogene. This CDR3 region has 15 residues. CDR3 nucleotide sequence: TGTGCCAGCAGCAAAGCGCGGGACAGGAGATACGAGCAGTACTTC. Protein sequence: CASSKARDRRYEQYF.

This clone was counted a few times. The chain combines TRBV5-4 with TRBJ2-1; no clear D. V lost 1 base, J lost 12 bases, and 8 bases lay in between. Looked up from germline, CDR1 is SGHNT and CDR2 is YYREEE (reference sequence). This CDR3 spans 11 amino acids. DNA for the CDR3: TGTGCCAGCAGCTTGAATGGGGTGCAGTTCTTC. This sequence encodes CASSLNGVQFF.

V and J are TRBV7-6 and TRBJ2-1, with 11 bases aligning to TRBD2. The V gene's germline CDR1 is SGHVS and CDR2 FNYEAQ. Trimming removed 6 bases from V and 4 bases from J; junction bases left unmatched: 5. The CDR3 consists of 15 residues. The CDR3 protein is CASRKTSGTYNEQFF. CDR3 coding DNA: TGTGCCAGCAGGAAGACTAGCGGGACTTACAATGAGCAGTTCTTC.

The chain combines TRBV5-4 with TRBJ2-1; 7 positions match TRBD1. The CDR3 consists of 15 residues. Per the germline V gene, CDR1 is SGHNT and CDR2 is YYREEE (reference sequence). Trimming removed 4 bases from V and 6 bases from J; junction bases left unmatched: 10. The DNA of the CDR3 is TGTGCCAGCAGCGTCGGACAGGCCGCCCTCAATGAGCAGTTCTTC. It translates to CASSVGQAALNEQFF.

Concerning this clone itself: Other nucleotide sequences from this sample produce the same CDR3. The chain links TRBV28 to TRBJ2-7, with 10 bases identical to TRBD2. The length of the CDR3 is 18 residues. V was clipped by 6 bases and J by 0 bases; unmatched bases: 14. The germline V gene has CDR1 MDHEN and CDR2 SYDVKM. This CDR3 is CASRRGRTSGRFSYEQYF. Here the CDR3 DNA reads TGTGCCAGCAGACGAGGAAGGACTAGCGGACGATTCTCCTACGAGCAGTACTTC.

This clone appeared a few times. This sequence joins TRBV29-1 and TRBJ2-7, with D perhaps matching TRBD2 (6 bases). CDR3 length: 13 amino acids. The germline CDR1 and CDR2 sequences are SQVTM and ANQGSEA. V gave up 6 bases and J gave up 1 base, with 13 bases separating them. CDR3 DNA: TGCAGCGTCCGCCGGACTACGTCCTACGAGCAGTACTTC. Protein product: CSVRRTTSYEQYF.

The chain employs TRBV4-1 and TRBJ2-5; weak D call: TRBD2 (5 bases). CDR1 is MGHRA and CDR2 is YSYEKL in the germline V gene. V was cut by 5 bases and J by 0 bases, with 16 bases left in between. There are 16 residues in the CDR3. The CDR3 DNA sequence: TGCGCCAGCAGCTCAAACCGGGGTCTGCACCAAGAGACCCAGTACTTC. Its translation is CASSSNRGLHQETQYF.

This clone was seen a few times. V and J are TRBV2 and TRBJ1-5, with 7 bases identical to TRBD1. V was pared by 5 bases and J by 0 bases, with 4 bases of the junction left unmatched. This CDR3 is 15 amino acids long. CDR1 and CDR2 from the germline V gene are SNHLY and FYNNEI. CDR3 region: CASSQQGLSNQPQHF. The CDR3 coding sequence is TGTGCCAGCAGTCAACAGGGGCTTAGCAATCAGCCCCAGCATTTT.

The chain recombines TRBV18 with TRBJ1-5; D gene uncertain. Trimming took 5 bases from V and 0 from J, leaving 14 bases between them. CDR1 and CDR2 (germline): KGHSH, LQKENI. The CDR3 is 16 residues long. The CDR3 sequence: CASSGSTPNSNQPQHF. For the CDR3, the DNA is TGTGCCAGCTCAGGATCGACACCTAATAGCAATCAGCCCCAGCATTTT.

The V gene is TRBV6-6, the J gene TRBJ1-5; perhaps TRBD1 as D (5 bases). CDR1 and CDR2 (germline): MNHNY, SVGAGI (reference sequence). V was cut by 6 bases and J by 2 bases, with 11 bases left in between. CDR3 length: 14 residues. The CDR3 region is CASRRDGGNQPQHF. Written as DNA, the CDR3 is TGTGCCAGCAGACGGGACGGAGGCAATCAGCCCCAGCATTTT.

This clone has just a few counts. The chain combines TRBV4-3 with TRBJ1-1, with 7 bases identical to TRBD1. J was trimmed by 4 bases and V by 1 base; bases with no gene match: 6. This CDR3 comprises 15 residues. Germline CDR1 and CDR2: LGHNA and YSLEER. The CDR3 sequence is CASSQATRDSTEAFF. The CDR3 region has the DNA TGCGCCAGCAGCCAAGCCACCCGGGACAGCACTGAAGCTTTCTTT.

This chain links TRBV28 with TRBJ1-1; D is ambiguous. CDR1 MDHEN and CDR2 SYDVKM come from the germline V gene. The CDR3 sequence is 11 residues long. Trimming removed 4 bases from V and 5 bases from J, with 5 bases in between. DNA for the CDR3: TGTGCCAGCAGTTGGTTGACTGAAGCTTTCTTT. Translation gives CASSWLTEAFF.

V is TRBV7-6 and J is TRBJ2-4; D call uncertain. The germline V gene encodes CDR1 SGHVS and CDR2 FNYEAQ. This CDR3 contains 16 residues. V was shortened by 5 bases and J by 1 base, with 15 bases between the two germline ends. The CDR3 DNA sequence: TGTGCCAGCAGCCTCGGTCCGGCATCGGCCAAAAACATTCAGTACTTC. Its translation: CASSLGPASAKNIQYF.

The rearrangement uses TRBV9 and TRBJ2-7, with 7 bases fitting TRBD2. Losses at the gene ends were 4 bases for V and 5 bases for J; bases not matched to a gene: 9. Germline loops: CDR1 SGDLS, CDR2 YYNGEE. The length of the CDR3 is 14 residues. CDR3 DNA: TGTGCCAGCAGCCCCGGACTAGGGGCCCACGAGCAGTACTTC. Translated: CASSPGLGAHEQYF.

As regards this clone: Other DNA sequences in the same sample also yield this CDR3. The chain couples TRBV9 to TRBJ1-4; TRBD1 agrees at 7 bases. From germline, CDR1 is SGDLS and CDR2 YYNGEE. The V and J ends lost 2 bases and 3 bases, in that order; junction bases with no gene match: 7. The CDR3 sequence is 16 residues long. The CDR3 loop reads CASSVFSDRPNEKLFF. CDR3 nucleotide sequence: TGTGCCAGCAGCGTTTTCTCGGACAGGCCTAATGAAAAACTGTTTTTT.

The V gene is TRBV14, the J gene TRBJ2-5, with TRBD1 identical over 12 bases. The V segment lost 1 base and the J segment 0 bases; nucleotides outside the gene matches: 9. This CDR3 is 19 amino acids long. CDR1 is SGHDN and CDR2 is FVKESK in the germline V gene. The CDR3 DNA follows: TGTGCCAGCAGCCAAGTGTATCGAGGGACAGGGGGCTACCAAGAGACCCAGTACTTC. As protein: CASSQVYRGTGGYQETQYF.

The chain carries TRBV7-2 and TRBJ2-5; D is unclear. The germline gives CDR1 SGHTA, CDR2 FQGNSA. The CDR3 runs to 12 residues. V was pared by 5 bases and J by 5 bases, with 9 bases between. CDR3: CASSPARETQYF. CDR3 coding DNA: TGTGCCAGCAGCCCGGCGCGGGAGACCCAGTACTTC.